The 7 T cell receptor beta chains in this list originate from one sample, sequenced in a study of identical twins' blood T cells. One entry per CDR3 protein results from TCRdb running MiXCR on the 5' RACE reads. The sample holds 300,000 to 400,000 distinct CDR3 sequences, about 28% seen once. Sequenced sample: PBMCs. The receptors derive from a woman aged 18-55 years in good health.

V gene TRBV7-2 combines with J gene TRBJ2-7; no clear D. Trimming took 2 bases from V and 7 from J, leaving 6 bases between them. The CDR3 spans 11 residues. Germline V lookup: CDR1 SGHTA, CDR2 FQGNSA. The CDR3 nucleotides read TGTGCCAGCAGCTTACAAAGGGAGCAGTACTTC. Translating gives CASSLQREQYF.

The V gene is TRBV29-1, the J gene TRBJ1-1; no clear D. Germline CDR1 SQVTM, CDR2 ANQGSEA. The CDR3 sequence is 13 residues long. The V end lost 1 base, the J end lost 2 bases, and 8 bases lay between the germline ends. The CDR3 nucleotides read TGCAGCGTTGAAGCGGGTCTTAACACTGAAGCTTTCTTT. It yields the protein CSVEAGLNTEAFF. The variable domain in full, with the rest retrieved from reference TRBV29-1 and TRBJ1-1, is SAVISQKPSRDICQRGTSLTIQCQVDSQVTMMFWYRQQPGQSLTLIATANQGSEATYESGFVIDKFPISRPNLTFSTLTVSNMSPEDSSIYLCSVEAGLNTEAFFGQGTRLTVV.

This clonotype was recorded a few times. The chain uses TRBV7-2 and TRBJ2-7; 7 positions agree with TRBD1. V dropped 1 base and J dropped 3; count of bases not matched to a gene: 9. The length of the CDR3 is 16 residues. CDR1 is SGHTA, CDR2 FQGNSA, per germline. The CDR3 spells CASSLDPTGSFYEQYF. Here the CDR3 DNA reads TGTGCCAGCAGCTTAGACCCGACAGGGAGTTTCTACGAGCAGTACTTC.

The chain employs TRBV5-1 and TRBJ2-2; a weak D match, TRBD2 (6 bases). Germline CDR1 and CDR2: SGHRS and YFSETQ. The CDR3 loop spans 16 amino acids. Trimming took off 1 base at V and 1 base at J, with 11 bases between the two ends. The CDR3 spells CASSLRSGGNTGELFF. The CDR3 nucleotides read TGCGCCAGCAGCTTGCGTAGCGGAGGGAACACCGGGGAGCTGTTTTTT.

This rearrangement joins TRBV3-1 to TRBJ2-3; D not resolved. The CDR3 has 14 amino acids. CDR1 LGHDT and CDR2 YNNKEL come from the germline V gene (reference sequence). The ends were cut back, 0 bases at V and 5 bases at J, with 9 bases in the middle. CDR3 loop: CASSQDPLVDTQYF. CDR3 DNA: TGTGCCAGCAGCCAAGATCCTTTGGTAGATACGCAGTATTTT.

This clonotype was picked up a small number of times. This rearrangement joins TRBV20-1 to TRBJ2-1; a weak D match, TRBD2 (6 bases). There are 16 residues in the CDR3. V lost 0 bases to trimming and J lost 0 bases, with 12 bases between them. CDR1 is DFQATT and CDR2 is SNEGSKA in the germline V gene (reference sequence). CDR3 sequence (DNA): TGCAGTGCTAGAGATCCTAGCGTAAGCTCCTACAATGAGCAGTTCTTC. Its translation is CSARDPSVSSYNEQFF.

This clonotype was observed a handful of times. This chain connects TRBV6-1 to TRBJ1-6; unclear D gene. Germline V gene lookup returns CDR1 MNHNS and CDR2 SASEGT. This CDR3 has 14 amino acids. The V end lost 1 base, the J end lost 13 bases, and 14 bases lay between the germline ends. CDR3 loop: CASSEEHVRSPLHF. The CDR3 DNA reads TGTGCCAGCAGTGAAGAACATGTTCGAAGCCCCCTCCACTTT.